A selection of T cell receptor beta chains follows, all from one sample in a study of beta chain features in type 1 diabetes. Sequenced by immunoSEQ multiplex PCR; TCRdb stores in-frame clones only, minus some. Among over 150,000 clones listed, 6.5% to 10% were seen once. The sequenced sample was central memory CD4+ T cells from blood. The source is a woman between 18 and 29 years old with type 1 diabetes. The CDR3 runs from the conserved cysteine through the conserved F or W. The order of the fields is D gene, J gene, CDR3 length, V gene, clone size, CDR3 DNA, CDR3 protein. The D gene is left open where the match is weak. The listing skips clone size in some rows; elsewhere it reads once, few, many or a size class.

TRBD2,TRBJ2-1,16,TRBV7-2,many,TGTGCCAGCAGCTTAGGACGACTAGCGGGGGGAAATGAGCAGTTCTTC,CASSLGRLAGGNEQFF
TRBD1,TRBJ2-3,13,TRBV29-1,few,TGCAGCGTAGGACAGGGAGGCACAGATACGCAGTATTTT,CSVGQGGTDTQYF
TRBD2,TRBJ2-3,15,TRBV7-2,few,TGTGCCAGCAGCTTTCGGGGGGATGGAAGAGATACGCAGTATTTT,CASSFRGDGRDTQYF
.,TRBJ1-5,13,TRBV19,few,TGTGCCAGTAGTATTTCCCTAAATCAGCCCCAGCATTTT,CASSISLNQPQHF
TRBD1,TRBJ1-2,15,TRBV9,.,TGTGCCAGCAGCGTAGAAGGGACAGGAAACTATGGCTACACCTTC,CASSVEGTGNYGYTF
TRBD1,TRBJ1-2,15,TRBV7-9,.,TGTGCCAGCACCCCCGGGACAGGGGATGGCTATGGCTACACCTTC,CASTPGTGDGYGYTF
.,TRBJ2-5,12,TRBV27,few,TGTGCCAGCAGGTCGTACCAAGAGACCCAGTACTTC,CASRSYQETQYF
.,TRBJ1-2,15,TRBV6-5,.,TGTGCCAGCACCCGTCAATGGGGGGGAGGCTATGGCTACACCTTC,CASTRQWGGGYGYTF
TRBD1,TRBJ1-6,13,TRBV6-5,.,TGTGCCAGCAGGCGGGACAGACTCACACCCCTCCACTTT,CASRRDRLTPLHF
.,TRBJ1-1,14,TRBV5-1,.,TGCGCCAGCAGCATAGACACCCCGGCGACTGAAGCTTTCTTT,CASSIDTPATEAFF
.,TRBJ1-1,13,TRBV5-4,.,TGTGCCAGCAGCTTGGTCATGAACACTGAAGCTTTCTTT,CASSLVMNTEAFF
.,TRBJ2-2,17,TRBV18,.,TGTGCCAGCTCACCACCGCTCAGGACTCCGAACACCGGGGAGCTGTTTTTT,CASSPPLRTPNTGELFF
.,TRBJ2-3,17,TRBV7-2,few,TGTGCCAGCAGCTTAGTATCCGGAGGGCGGATCACAGATACGCAGTATTTT,CASSLVSGGRITDTQYF
.,TRBJ2-2,17,TRBV7-9,.,TGTGCCAGCAGCCCTAGCTACTACGGAGCGGACACCGGGGAGCTGTTTTTT,CASSPSYYGADTGELFF
.,TRBJ2-5,12,TRBV30,few,TGTGCCTGGACTCCGGGGTGGGAGACCCAGTACTTC,CAWTPGWETQYF
.,TRBJ1-2,11,TRBV11-2,few,TGTGCCAGCAGCTACAGGGAGGGCTACACCTTC,CASSYREGYTF
TRBD1,TRBJ2-6,16,TRBV6-6,.,TGTGCCAGCAGCAAGACAGGGGGCGCTGGGGCCAACGTCCTGACTTTC,CASSKTGGAGANVLTF
TRBD1,TRBJ1-1,15,TRBV5-1,.,TGCGCCAGCAGCCGAGGCGGGACAGTGAACACTGAAGCTTTCTTT,CASSRGGTVNTEAFF
TRBD2,TRBJ2-1,16,TRBV5-6,.,TGTGCCAGCAGCTTGGACGGGACTAGCGTAACCAATGAGCAGTTCTTC,CASSLDGTSVTNEQFF
TRBD1,TRBJ2-5,13,TRBV10-3,.,TGTGCCACGGAGACAGGGGGCGCGGAGACCCAGTACTTC,CATETGGAETQYF
.,TRBJ2-3,13,TRBV15,.,TGTGCCACCAAAGGAGGGTACACAGATACGCAGTATTTT,CATKGGYTDTQYF
.,TRBJ2-1,15,TRBV9,.,TGTGCCAGCAGCCTACAGCCAGGGATATACAATGAGCAGTTCTTC,CASSLQPGIYNEQFF
.,TRBJ2-1,13,TRBV12-5,few,TGTGCTAGTGCCCGGCAGGGTTTAGGTGAGCAGTTCTTC,CASARQGLGEQFF
TRBD2,TRBJ2-5,16,TRBV5-4,.,TGTGCCAGCAGCCAACCTACTAGCGGGATCCAAGAGACCCAGTACTTC,CASSQPTSGIQETQYF
TRBD2,TRBJ2-1,15,TRBV29-1,.,TGCAGCGTCTTCGGTGGGGGACTAGAGTACAATGAGCAGTTCTTC,CSVFGGGLEYNEQFF
.,TRBJ2-6,15,TRBV19,few,TGTGCCAGTAGTATCCAGGGGAAAGGGGCCAACGTCCTGACTTTC,CASSIQGKGANVLTF
TRBD2,TRBJ2-1,15,TRBV11-2,few,TGTGCCAGCAGCCCACATAGCGGGGGGAAAAATGAGCAGTTCTTC,CASSPHSGGKNEQFF
.,TRBJ1-1,15,TRBV27,.,TGTGCCAGCAGTTTATTTGACAGTTTGAACACTGAAGCTTTCTTT,CASSLFDSLNTEAFF
TRBD1,TRBJ2-1,16,TRBV7-9,few,TGTGCCAGCAGCCAGCCTCCGGGACAGGGTTTTGATGAGCAGTTCTTC,CASSQPPGQGFDEQFF
.,TRBJ1-1,13,TRBV18,.,TGTGCCAGCTCGCCGACAGGTTTCACTGAAGCTTTCTTT,CASSPTGFTEAFF
.,TRBJ1-5,15,TRBV4-3,.,TGCGCCAGCAGCCAAGATGGCCAGAATAATCAGCCCCAGCATTTT,CASSQDGQNNQPQHF
.,TRBJ2-1,14,TRBV11-2,few,TGTGCCAGCAGCTTACTCTTGAGTTACAATGAGCAGTTCTTC,CASSLLLSYNEQFF
TRBD1,TRBJ2-5,14,TRBV25-1,.,TGTGCCAGCAGTGCGCCGACAGGGTTTGGGACCCAGTACTTC,CASSAPTGFGTQYF
TRBD2,TRBJ2-2,17,TRBV4-3,few,TGCGCCAGCAGCCAAAATGGCCTAGCGGGTAACACCGGGGAGCTGTTTTTT,CASSQNGLAGNTGELFF
.,TRBJ2-5,15,TRBV6-1,few,TGTGCCAGCAGTGAATACTTTCGGGGGCAAGAGACCCAGTACTTC,CASSEYFRGQETQYF
.,TRBJ2-3,14,TRBV6-6,.,TGTGCCAGCACGGACTACCTGACGACAGATACGCAGTATTTT,CASTDYLTTDTQYF
.,TRBJ2-7,11,TRBV7-2,few,TGTGCCAGCAGCATTCAAAACGAGCAGTACTTC,CASSIQNEQYF
TRBD1,TRBJ2-7,15,TRBV11-2,.,TGTGCCAGCAGCTCGGGACAGGGGGTGAAGGACGAGCAGTACTTC,CASSSGQGVKDEQYF
TRBD1,TRBJ1-5,13,TRBV14,few,TGTGCCAGCAGTTATACAGGGGGAATGCCCCAGCATTTT,CASSYTGGMPQHF
TRBD1,TRBJ1-3,16,TRBV6-6,.,TGTGCCAGCAGTCGGGGACAGGCTCAGGCTGGAAACACCATATATTTT,CASSRGQAQAGNTIYF
TRBD1,TRBJ1-2,14,TRBV2,few,TGTGCCAGCCTTGAGACAGGGGAGACCTATGGCTACACCTTC,CASLETGETYGYTF
TRBD1,TRBJ2-2,14,TRBV25-1,.,TGTGCCAGCACGGACAGGGGTGGAGGCGGGGAGCTGTTTTTT,CASTDRGGGGELFF
TRBD1,TRBJ1-2,14,TRBV5-4,few,TGTGCCAGCAGCACAGGACAGGGGGCAAATGGCTACACCTTC,CASSTGQGANGYTF
TRBD1,TRBJ2-7,13,TRBV2,few,TGTGCCAGCACGGGACAGCTGCCCTACGAGCAGTACTTC,CASTGQLPYEQYF
.,TRBJ2-5,17,TRBV15,.,TGTGCCACCAGCAGAGCCCTTCATGGAGCCGGAGAAGAGACCCAGTACTTC,CATSRALHGAGEETQYF
TRBD2,TRBJ2-1,15,TRBV5-1,few,TGCGCCAGCAGTCTAGCGGGAGCCGGCGGGAATGAGCAGTTCTTC,CASSLAGAGGNEQFF
.,TRBJ1-1,14,TRBV5-1,.,TGCGCCAGCAGCTGGTTCGACAAAACCACTGAAGCTTTCTTT,CASSWFDKTTEAFF
.,TRBJ2-2,16,TRBV9,.,TGTGCCAGCAGCGCCTCCGGGGGGCCGAACACCGGGGAGCTGTTTTTT,CASSASGGPNTGELFF
.,TRBJ2-5,13,TRBV19,.,TGTGCCAGTAGTATTACCCGTGCGGAGACCCAGTACTTC,CASSITRAETQYF
TRBD1,TRBJ1-2,15,TRBV11-2,.,TGTGCCAGCAGCTTAGAAGGGGGCGCCAGCTATGGCTACACCTTC,CASSLEGGASYGYTF
.,TRBJ1-2,14,TRBV27,few,TGTGCCAGCAGTCCCCAGGTGGGCAGCTATGGCTACACCTTC,CASSPQVGSYGYTF
TRBD1,TRBJ1-2,13,TRBV5-1,few,TGCGCCAGCAGTTTCGGACAGGATCAGGGCTACACCTTC,CASSFGQDQGYTF
TRBD2,TRBJ2-1,19,TRBV7-2,.,TGTGCCAGCAGCAAAAAGGGACTAGCGGGGGGCGGGTACCTTAATGAGCAGTTCTTC,CASSKKGLAGGGYLNEQFF
.,TRBJ1-5,15,TRBV23-1,few,TGCGCCAGCAGTCAATCGAAAGGGGTGGGCCAGCCCCAGCATTTT,CASSQSKGVGQPQHF